This TCR beta chain came from a study of blood T cell repertoires in COVID-19. Background on the study: Sites across the United States, Italy and Spain contributed samples from acute and convalescent COVID-19. In each case, the material was cDNA or gDNA derived from T cells, B-cell-depleted T cells, or PBMCs.

After removal of 4 bases from V and 6 bases from J, the junction contained 10 bases not matched to a gene. The V gene's germline CDR1 is SNHLY and CDR2 FYNNEI. The CDR3 length is 15 residues. Profiling relied on immunoSEQ multiplex PCR, and the TCRdb table lists in-frame clones only, not all of them. The repertoire consists of under 300,000 clones, with about nine tenths occurring once and the leading ten covering roughly 7.8%. This sequence was found in a man between 60 and 75 years old who had recovered from COVID-19. The specimen sequenced was peripheral blood. The rearrangement joins TRBV2 to TRBJ2-3; 7 nucleotides agree with TRBD2. CDR3 nucleotides: TGTGCCAGCAGTGCCCAAGGACTAGATAGCGATACGCAGTATTTT. The encoded protein is CASSAQGLDSDTQYF.